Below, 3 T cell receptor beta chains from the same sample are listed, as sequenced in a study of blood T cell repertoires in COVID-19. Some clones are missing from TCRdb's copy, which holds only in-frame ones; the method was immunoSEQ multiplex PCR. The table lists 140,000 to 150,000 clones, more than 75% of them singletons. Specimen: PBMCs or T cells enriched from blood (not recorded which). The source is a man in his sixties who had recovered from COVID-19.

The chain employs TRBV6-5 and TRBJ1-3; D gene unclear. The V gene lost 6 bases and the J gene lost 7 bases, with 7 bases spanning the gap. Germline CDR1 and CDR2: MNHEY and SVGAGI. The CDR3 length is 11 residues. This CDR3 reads CASRVANTIYF. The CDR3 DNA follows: TGTGCCAGCAGGGTAGCGAACACCATATATTTT.

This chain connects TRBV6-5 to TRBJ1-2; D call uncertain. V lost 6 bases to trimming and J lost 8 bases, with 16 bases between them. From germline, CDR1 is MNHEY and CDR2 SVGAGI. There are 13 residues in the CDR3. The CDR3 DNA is TGTGCCAGCAGGTTATCAACAGCCTCCGGCTACACCTTC. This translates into CASRLSTASGYTF.

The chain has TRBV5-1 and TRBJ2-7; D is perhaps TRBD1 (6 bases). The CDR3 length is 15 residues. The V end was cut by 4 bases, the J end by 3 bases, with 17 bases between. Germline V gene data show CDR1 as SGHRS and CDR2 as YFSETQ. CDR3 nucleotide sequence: TGCGCCAGCAGCCGAATACAGGGTGAAAGCTACGAGCAGTACTTC. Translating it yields CASSRIQGESYEQYF.